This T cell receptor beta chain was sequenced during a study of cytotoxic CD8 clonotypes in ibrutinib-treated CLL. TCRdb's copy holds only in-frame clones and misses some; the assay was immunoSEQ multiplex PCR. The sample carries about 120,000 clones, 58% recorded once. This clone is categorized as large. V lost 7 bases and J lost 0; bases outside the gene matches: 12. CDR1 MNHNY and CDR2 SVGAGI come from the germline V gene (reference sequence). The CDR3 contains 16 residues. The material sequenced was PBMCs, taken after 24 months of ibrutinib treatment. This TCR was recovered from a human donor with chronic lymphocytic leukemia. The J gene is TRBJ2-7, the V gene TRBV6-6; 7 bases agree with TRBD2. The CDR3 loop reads CASKAGDLRSSYEQYF. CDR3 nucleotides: TGTGCCAGCAAGGCGGGGGACCTCAGGAGCTCCTACGAGCAGTACTTC.